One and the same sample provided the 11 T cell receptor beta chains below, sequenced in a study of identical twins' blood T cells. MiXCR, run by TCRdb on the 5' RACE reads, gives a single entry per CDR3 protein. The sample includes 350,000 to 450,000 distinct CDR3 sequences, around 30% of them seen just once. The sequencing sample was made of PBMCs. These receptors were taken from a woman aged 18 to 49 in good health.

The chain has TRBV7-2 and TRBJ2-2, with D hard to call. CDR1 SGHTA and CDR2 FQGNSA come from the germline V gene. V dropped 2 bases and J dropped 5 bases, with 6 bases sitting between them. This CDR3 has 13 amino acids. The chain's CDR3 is CASSLSMTGELFF. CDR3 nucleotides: TGTGCCAGCAGCTTATCCATGACCGGGGAGCTGTTTTTT.

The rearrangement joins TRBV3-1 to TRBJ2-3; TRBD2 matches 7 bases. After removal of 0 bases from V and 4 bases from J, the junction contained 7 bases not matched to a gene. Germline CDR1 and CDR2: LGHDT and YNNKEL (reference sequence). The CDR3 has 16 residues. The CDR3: CASSQDRGDEPDTQYF. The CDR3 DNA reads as TGTGCCAGCAGCCAAGATCGGGGGGACGAGCCAGATACGCAGTATTTT.

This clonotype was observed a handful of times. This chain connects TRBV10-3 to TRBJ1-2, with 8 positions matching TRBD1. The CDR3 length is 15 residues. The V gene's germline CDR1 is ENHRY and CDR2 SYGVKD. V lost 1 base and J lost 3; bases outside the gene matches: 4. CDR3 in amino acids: CAISEWDRNDYGYTF. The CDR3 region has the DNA TGTGCCATCAGTGAGTGGGACAGGAACGACTATGGCTACACCTTC.

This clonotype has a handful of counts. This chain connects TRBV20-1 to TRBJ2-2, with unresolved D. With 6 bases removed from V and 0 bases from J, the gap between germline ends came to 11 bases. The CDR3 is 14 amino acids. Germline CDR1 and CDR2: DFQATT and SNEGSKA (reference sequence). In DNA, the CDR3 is TGCAGTGCCCCCTCCGCCGCGAACACCGGGGAGCTGTTTTTT. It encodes CSAPSAANTGELFF.

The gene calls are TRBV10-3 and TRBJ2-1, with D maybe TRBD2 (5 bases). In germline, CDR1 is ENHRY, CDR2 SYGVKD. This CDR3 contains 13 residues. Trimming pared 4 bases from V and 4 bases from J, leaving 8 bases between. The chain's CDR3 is CAISGSGYNEQFF. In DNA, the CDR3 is TGTGCCATCAGTGGGTCGGGGTACAATGAGCAGTTCTTC.

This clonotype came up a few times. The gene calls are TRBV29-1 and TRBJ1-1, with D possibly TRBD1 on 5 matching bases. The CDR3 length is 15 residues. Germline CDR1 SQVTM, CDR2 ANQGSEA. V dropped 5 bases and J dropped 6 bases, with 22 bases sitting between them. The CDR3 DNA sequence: TGCAGCGTTAATAATGAAGGACATCCTTCGGCTGAAGCTTTCTTT. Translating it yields CSVNNEGHPSAEAFF.

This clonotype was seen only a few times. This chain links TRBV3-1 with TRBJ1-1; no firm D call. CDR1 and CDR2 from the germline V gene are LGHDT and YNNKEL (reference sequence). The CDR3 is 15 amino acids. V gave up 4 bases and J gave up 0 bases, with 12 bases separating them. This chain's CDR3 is CASSRASSLNTEAFF. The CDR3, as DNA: TGTGCCAGCAGCCGAGCTAGCAGTCTGAACACTGAAGCTTTCTTT.

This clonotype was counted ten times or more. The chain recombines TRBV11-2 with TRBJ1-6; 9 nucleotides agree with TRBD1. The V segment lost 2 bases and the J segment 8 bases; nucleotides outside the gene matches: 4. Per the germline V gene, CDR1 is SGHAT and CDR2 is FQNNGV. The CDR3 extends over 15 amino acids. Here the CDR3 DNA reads TGTGCCAGCAGCTTATCGGGACAGGGTTATTCACCCCTCCACTTT. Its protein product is CASSLSGQGYSPLHF. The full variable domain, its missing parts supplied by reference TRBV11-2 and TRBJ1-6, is EAGVAQSPRYKIIEKRQSVAFWCNPISGHATLYWYQQILGQGPKLLIQFQNNGVVDDSQLPKDRFSAERLKGVDSTLKIQPAKLEDSAVYLCASSLSGQGYSPLHFGNGTRLTVT.

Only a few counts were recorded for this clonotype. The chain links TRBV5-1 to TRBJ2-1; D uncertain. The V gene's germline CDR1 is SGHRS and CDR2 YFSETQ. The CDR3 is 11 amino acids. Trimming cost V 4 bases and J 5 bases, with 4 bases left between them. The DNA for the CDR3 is TGCGCCAGCAGCACGCACAATGAGCAGTTCTTC. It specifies CASSTHNEQFF.

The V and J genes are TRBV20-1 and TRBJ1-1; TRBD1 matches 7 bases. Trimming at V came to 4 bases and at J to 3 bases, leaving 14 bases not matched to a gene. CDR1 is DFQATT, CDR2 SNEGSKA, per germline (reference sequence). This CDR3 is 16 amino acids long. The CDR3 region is CSAKRVGRGRYTEAFF. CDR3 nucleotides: TGCAGTGCTAAGAGGGTCGGGAGGGGGCGTTACACTGAAGCTTTCTTT.

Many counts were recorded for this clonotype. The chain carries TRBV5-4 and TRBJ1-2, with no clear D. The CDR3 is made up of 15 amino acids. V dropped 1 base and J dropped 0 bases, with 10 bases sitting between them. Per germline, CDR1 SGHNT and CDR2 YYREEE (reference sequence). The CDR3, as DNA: TGTGCCAGCAGCTTGAATGCAGCAGCTAACTATGGCTACACCTTC. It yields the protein CASSLNAAANYGYTF.